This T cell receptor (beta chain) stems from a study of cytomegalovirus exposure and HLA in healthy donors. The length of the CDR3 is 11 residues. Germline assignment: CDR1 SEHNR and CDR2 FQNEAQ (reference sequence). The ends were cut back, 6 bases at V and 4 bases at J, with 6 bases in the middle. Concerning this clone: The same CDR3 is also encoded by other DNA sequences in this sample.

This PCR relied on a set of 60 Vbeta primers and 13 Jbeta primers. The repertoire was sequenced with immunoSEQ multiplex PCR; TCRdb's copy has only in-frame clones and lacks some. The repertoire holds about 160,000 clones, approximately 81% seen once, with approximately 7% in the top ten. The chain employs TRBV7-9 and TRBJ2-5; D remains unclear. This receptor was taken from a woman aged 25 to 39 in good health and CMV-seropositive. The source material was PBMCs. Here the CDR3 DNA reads TGTGCCAGCAGTAGTGTAGAGACCCAGTACTTC. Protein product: CASSSVETQYF.